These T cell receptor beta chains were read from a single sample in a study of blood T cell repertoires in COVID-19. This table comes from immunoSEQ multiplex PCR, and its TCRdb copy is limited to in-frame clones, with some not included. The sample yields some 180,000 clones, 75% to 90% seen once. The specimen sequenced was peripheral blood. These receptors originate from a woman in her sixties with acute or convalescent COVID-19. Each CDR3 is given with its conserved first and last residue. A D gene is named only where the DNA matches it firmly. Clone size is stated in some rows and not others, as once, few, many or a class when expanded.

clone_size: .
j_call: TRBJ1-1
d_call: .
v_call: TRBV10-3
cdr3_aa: CAISESMGGTEAFF
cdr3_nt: TGTGCCATCAGTGAGTCGATGGGGGGGACTGAAGCTTTCTTT

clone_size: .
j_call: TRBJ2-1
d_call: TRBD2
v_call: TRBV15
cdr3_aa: CATSGRVAGYNEQFF
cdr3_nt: TGTGCCACCAGCGGGAGAGTAGCGGGATACAATGAGCAGTTCTTC

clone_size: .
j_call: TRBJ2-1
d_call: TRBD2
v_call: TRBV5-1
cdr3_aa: CASSWGLAGNEQFF
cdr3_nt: TGCGCCAGCAGCTGGGGACTAGCGGGAAATGAGCAGTTCTTC

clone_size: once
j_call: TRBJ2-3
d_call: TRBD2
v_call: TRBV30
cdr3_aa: CAWRYPSRAGGRRNTQYF
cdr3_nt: TGTGCCTGGAGGTATCCTTCCCGAGCGGGAGGTAGGAGAAATACGCAGTATTTT

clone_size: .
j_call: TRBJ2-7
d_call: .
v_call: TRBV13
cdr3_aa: CASPLRGNEQYF
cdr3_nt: TGTGCCAGCCCGCTCCGGGGGAACGAGCAGTACTTC

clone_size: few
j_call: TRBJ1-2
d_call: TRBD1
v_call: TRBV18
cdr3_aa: CASSPLGQGRAYGYTF
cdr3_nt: TGTGCCAGCTCACCCTTGGGACAGGGAAGAGCCTATGGCTACACCTTC

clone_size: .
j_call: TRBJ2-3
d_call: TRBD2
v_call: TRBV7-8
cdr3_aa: CASSLAAGGGTDTQYF
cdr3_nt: TGTGCCAGCAGCTTAGCAGCGGGAGGGGGGACAGATACGCAGTATTTT

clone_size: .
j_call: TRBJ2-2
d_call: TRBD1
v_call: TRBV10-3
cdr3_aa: CAISEQGATGELFF
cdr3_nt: TGTGCCATCAGTGAACAGGGGGCGACCGGGGAGCTGTTTTTT

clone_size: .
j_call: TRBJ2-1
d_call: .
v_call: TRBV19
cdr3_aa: CASSTKAGLSYNEQFF
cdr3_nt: TGTGCCAGTAGTACTAAAGCGGGCCTCTCCTACAATGAGCAGTTCTTC

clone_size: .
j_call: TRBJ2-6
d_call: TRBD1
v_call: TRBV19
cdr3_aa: CASSKRGTGGSGANVLTF
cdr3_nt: TGTGCCAGTAGTAAAAGAGGGACAGGGGGTTCGGGGGCCAACGTCCTGACTTTC

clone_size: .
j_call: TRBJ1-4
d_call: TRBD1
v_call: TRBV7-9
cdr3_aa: CASSWTGDEKLFF
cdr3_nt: TGTGCCAGCAGCTGGACAGGAGATGAAAAACTGTTTTTT

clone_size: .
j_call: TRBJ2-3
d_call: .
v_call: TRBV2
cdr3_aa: CASSRTSTSTDTQYF
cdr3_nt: TGTGCCAGCAGTCGAACTAGCACTAGCACAGATACGCAGTATTTT

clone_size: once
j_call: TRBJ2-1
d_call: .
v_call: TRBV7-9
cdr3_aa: CASRLSSNEQFF
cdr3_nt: TGTGCCAGCAGGTTATCCTCCAATGAGCAGTTCTTC

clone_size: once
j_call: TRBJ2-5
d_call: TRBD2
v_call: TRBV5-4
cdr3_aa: CASSSLAGGGETQYF
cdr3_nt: TGTGCCAGCAGCTCACTAGCGGGAGGCGGGGAGACCCAGTACTTC

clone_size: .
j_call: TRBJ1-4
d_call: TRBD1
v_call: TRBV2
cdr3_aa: CASSDQGAFEKLFF
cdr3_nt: TGTGCCAGCAGTGATCAGGGGGCTTTTGAAAAACTGTTTTTT

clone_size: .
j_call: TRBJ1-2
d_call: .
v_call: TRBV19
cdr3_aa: CASSIGVGYGYTF
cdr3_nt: TGTGCCAGTAGTATCGGGGTGGGCTATGGCTACACCTTC

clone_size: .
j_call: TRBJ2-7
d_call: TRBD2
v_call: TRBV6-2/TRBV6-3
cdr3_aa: CASSLSGTSYEQYF
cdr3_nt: TGTGCCAGCAGCCTTAGCGGGACTAGCTACGAGCAGTACTTC

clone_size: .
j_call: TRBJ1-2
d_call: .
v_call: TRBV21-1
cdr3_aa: CASSKAGTEDYGYTF
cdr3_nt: TGTGCCAGCAGCAAAGCCGGGACAGAGGACTATGGCTACACCTTC

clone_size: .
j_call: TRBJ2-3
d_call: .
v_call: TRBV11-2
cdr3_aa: CASSLKLVDTQYF
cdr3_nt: TGTGCCAGCAGCCTAAAATTGGTAGATACGCAGTATTTT

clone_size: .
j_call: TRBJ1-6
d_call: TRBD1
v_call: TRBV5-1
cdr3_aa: CASSLEQGVNSPLHF
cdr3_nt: TGCGCCAGCAGCTTGGAACAGGGGGTTAATTCACCCCTCCACTTT

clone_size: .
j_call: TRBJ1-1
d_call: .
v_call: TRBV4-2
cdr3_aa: CASSQDPGTKDTEAFF
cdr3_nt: TGTGCCAGCAGCCAAGATCCCGGGACTAAGGACACTGAAGCTTTCTTT

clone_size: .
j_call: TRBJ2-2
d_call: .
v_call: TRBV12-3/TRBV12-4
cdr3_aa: CASSTGFTGELFF
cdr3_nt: TGTGCCAGCAGTACAGGGTTCACCGGGGAGCTGTTTTTT

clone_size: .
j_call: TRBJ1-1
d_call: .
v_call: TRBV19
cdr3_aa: CASSIVIWGPTEAFF
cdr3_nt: TGTGCCAGTAGTATTGTAATTTGGGGGCCCACTGAAGCTTTCTTT

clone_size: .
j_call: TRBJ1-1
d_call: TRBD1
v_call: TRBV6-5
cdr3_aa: CASGAGGLNTEAFF
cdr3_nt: TGTGCCAGTGGCGCAGGGGGCTTGAACACTGAAGCTTTCTTT

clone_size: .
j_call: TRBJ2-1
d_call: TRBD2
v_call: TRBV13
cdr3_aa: CASSAQASGFSSSYNEQFF
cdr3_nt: TGTGCCAGCAGCGCTCAGGCTAGCGGGTTCAGTAGCTCCTACAATGAGCAGTTCTTC

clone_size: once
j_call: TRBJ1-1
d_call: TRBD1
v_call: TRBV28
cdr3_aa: CASSPPGQGTEAFF
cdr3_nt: TGTGCCAGCAGTCCACCGGGACAGGGGACTGAAGCTTTCTTT

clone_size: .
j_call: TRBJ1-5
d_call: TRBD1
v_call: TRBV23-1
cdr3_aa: CASSVGQGGPGNQPQHF
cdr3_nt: TGCGCCAGCAGTGTGGGACAGGGGGGTCCTGGCAATCAGCCCCAGCATTTT

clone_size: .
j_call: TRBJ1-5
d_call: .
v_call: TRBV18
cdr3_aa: CASSPWGSNQPQHF
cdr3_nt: TGTGCCAGCTCACCATGGGGCTCCAATCAGCCCCAGCATTTT

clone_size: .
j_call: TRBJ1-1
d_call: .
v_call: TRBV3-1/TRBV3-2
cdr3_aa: CASSQVSGETEAFF
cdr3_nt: TGTGCCAGCAGCCAAGTTTCTGGGGAGACTGAAGCTTTCTTT

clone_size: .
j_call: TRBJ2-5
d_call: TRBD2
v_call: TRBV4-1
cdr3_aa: CASCRLAGETQYF
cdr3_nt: TGCGCCAGCTGCCGACTAGCGGGAGAGACCCAGTACTTC